These T cell receptor beta chains were read from a single sample in a study of cytomegalovirus exposure and HLA in healthy donors. Sequenced by immunoSEQ multiplex PCR; TCRdb stores in-frame clones only, minus some. The sample has 200,000 or so clones; 70% to 90% are singletons. Sequencing used PBMCs. The receptors stem from a woman aged 18-35 years in good health and CMV-seropositive. CDR3s include the opening cysteine and the closing phenylalanine or tryptophan. A D gene is named only where the DNA matches it firmly. Size is omitted from some rows. Given values are once, few, many or a class for expanded clones.

NA | NA | TRBJ2-3 | TRBV7-9 | TGTGCCAGCAGCTTAGCGCGAAATACGCAGTATTTT | CASSLARNTQYF
NA | NA | TRBJ1-5 | TRBV5-5 | TGTGCCAGCAGCTTTGGGAGTAATCAGCCCCAGCATTTT | CASSFGSNQPQHF
NA | NA | TRBJ2-7 | TRBV5-6 | TGTGCCAGCAGCTTGGGGGCCGAGCAGTACTTC | CASSLGAEQYF
NA | NA | TRBJ2-1 | TRBV10-2 | TGCGCCAGCGCCTCCGGGGGAAAATACAATGAGCAGTTCTTC | CASASGGKYNEQFF
NA | NA | TRBJ1-6 | TRBV2 | TGTGCCAGCAGCCAGGATTCACCCCTCCACTTT | CASSQDSPLHF
NA | NA | TRBJ1-3 | TRBV7-6 | TGTGCCAGCAGCGAAGACAGGCGTTTGGTCTATTTT | CASSEDRRLVYF
NA | NA | TRBJ2-5 | TRBV7-6 | TGTGCCAGCAGCTCATACTCCGGGGGAGAGACCCAGTACTTC | CASSSYSGGETQYF
NA | NA | TRBJ2-5 | TRBV7-9 | TGTGCCAGCAGCTCAATTCGGGGGGCAGAGACCCAGTACTTC | CASSSIRGAETQYF
NA | NA | TRBJ1-2 | TRBV5-4 | TGTGCCAGCAGCTTGGGCGGGGGGCAGTATGGCTACACCTTC | CASSLGGGQYGYTF
NA | NA | TRBJ1-4 | TRBV28 | TGTGCCAGCTGGGAGAGCTTTAAGGAAAAACTGTTTTTT | CASWESFKEKLFF
NA | NA | TRBJ2-5 | TRBV7-8 | TGTGCCAGCAGCTTAGGGAGAGGGAGGCAGACCCAGTACTTC | CASSLGRGRQTQYF
NA | NA | TRBJ1-2 | TRBV4-2 | TGTGCCAGCAGCCAAGATAGGGGCAGGGATCCAAACTATGGCTACACCTTC | CASSQDRGRDPNYGYTF
NA | NA | TRBJ2-1 | TRBV5-1 | TGCGCCAGCAATCAGGAACACAATGAGCAATTCTTC | CASNQEHNEQFF
NA | NA | TRBJ1-3 | TRBV6-5 | TGTGCCAGCAAGACCCGACACGACTCTGGAAACACCATATATTTT | CASKTRHDSGNTIYF
NA | TRBD1 | TRBJ1-4 | TRBV5-1 | TGCGCCAGCAGCGGCTCCGGGACAGGGAATGAAAAACTGTTTTTT | CASSGSGTGNEKLFF
NA | TRBD2 | TRBJ2-1 | TRBV7-6 | TGTGCCAGCAGCTTTAGCGGGGGGTTTTACAATGAGCAGTTCTTC | CASSFSGGFYNEQFF
NA | NA | TRBJ1-2 | TRBV7-2 | TGTGCCAGCAGCATACTCCAGGGGAAAGATGGCTACACCTTC | CASSILQGKDGYTF
NA | TRBD1 | TRBJ1-2 | TRBV5-1 | TGCGCCAGCAGCTGGGGGACAGGAGCTAACTATGGCTACACCTTC | CASSWGTGANYGYTF
few | NA | TRBJ2-3 | TRBV28 | TGTGCCAGCAGTTTATCACAGGGTTCAGATACGCAGTATTTT | CASSLSQGSDTQYF
NA | NA | TRBJ1-3 | TRBV7-9 | TGTGCCAGCAGAAACCCGAGCTCTGGAAACACCATATATTTT | CASRNPSSGNTIYF